These 18 T cell receptor beta chains were all obtained from the same sample, sequenced in a study of T cells in Graves' hyperthyroidism and ophthalmopathy. Researchers took RNA transcripts and amplified the TCR beta CDR3 regions from them. Primed by the HTBI set, a first-round RT-PCR was run on the TCR CDR3. TCRdb fed the multiplex PCR reads into MiXCR, producing one record per CDR3 protein. The data contain 550,000 to 800,000 distinct CDR3 sequences, roughly a sixth of them singletons. Specimen: blood. Source of these receptors: a man aged 50-59 years with Graves' hyperthyroidism.

This clonotype has a count of ten or more. The genes are TRBV28 and TRBJ2-1; D possibly corresponds to TRBD1 (6 bases). The V end was cut by 0 bases, the J end by 4 bases, with 10 bases between. The CDR3 totals 15 residues. Germline CDR1 MDHEN, CDR2 SYDVKM. CDR3 amino acids: CASSLWQGRYNEQFF. CDR3 DNA sequence: TGTGCCAGCAGTTTATGGCAGGGGCGGTACAATGAGCAGTTCTTC.

This clonotype was seen a handful of times. The genes are TRBV18 and TRBJ2-2, with 9 bases aligning to TRBD2. Germline V gives CDR1 KGHSH, CDR2 LQKENI. The CDR3 is 15 residues long. V shed 6 bases and J 4 bases; nucleotides not matched to a gene: 6. The CDR3 loop reads CASSGLARPTGELFF. The CDR3 DNA sequence: TGTGCCAGCTCTGGACTAGCGAGGCCCACCGGGGAGCTGTTTTTT.

This clonotype has ten or more counts. The chain couples TRBV18 to TRBJ1-1; no definite D call. V shed 2 bases and J shed 1 base, with 5 bases lying between them. Germline loops: CDR1 KGHSH, CDR2 LQKENI. The CDR3 sequence is 13 residues long. Here the CDR3 reads CASSPATNTEAFF. CDR3 in DNA: TGTGCCAGCTCACCAGCCACGAACACTGAAGCTTTCTTT.

This clonotype was counted only a few times. The chain couples TRBV4-1 to TRBJ2-7; maybe TRBD1 (6 bases). Germline CDR1 is MGHRA and CDR2 is YSYEKL. V gave up 2 bases and J gave up 0 bases, with 14 bases separating them. This CDR3 contains 16 residues. CDR3 sequence: CASSQLGDTLSYEQYF. CDR3 DNA sequence: TGCGCCAGCAGCCAACTGGGGGACACCCTCTCCTACGAGCAGTACTTC.

Many counts were recorded for this clonotype. The rearrangement links TRBV12-5 to TRBJ1-1, with D perhaps matching TRBD1 (6 bases). Trimming cost V 0 bases and J 5 bases, with 19 bases left between them. CDR3 length: 17 amino acids. CDR1 is LGHNT, CDR2 FRNRAP, per germline. The CDR3: CASGLVHVGGGRTEAFF. The DNA for the CDR3 is TGTGCTAGTGGTTTGGTGCATGTTGGGGGCGGGAGGACTGAAGCTTTCTTT.

In its sample, this clonotype was seen many times. CDR3 nucleotide sequence: TGTGCCAGCAGTTTGGGCTATGCGCAGTATTTT. It encodes CASSLGYAQYF. The chain is built from TRBV28 and TRBJ2-3; no reliable D call. V lost 3 bases and J 10 bases, leaving 8 bases between the germline ends. Germline V gene sequence: CDR1 MDHEN, CDR2 SYDVKM. This CDR3 comprises 11 residues. Based on the CDR3 plus reference TRBV28 and TRBJ2-3, the full variable domain is DVKVTQSSRYLVKRTGEKVFLECVQDMDHENMFWYRQDPGLGLRLIYFSYDVKMKEKGDIPEGYSVSREKKERFSLILESASTNQTSMYLCASSLGYAQYFGPGTRLTVL.

This clonotype has ten or more counts. This chain joins TRBV11-1 and TRBJ2-5, with D unclear. The CDR3 runs 14 residues. Germline V gene sequence: CDR1 SGHAT, CDR2 FQDESV (reference sequence). Trimming took 3 bases from V and 10 from J, leaving 18 bases between them. For the CDR3, the DNA is TGTGCCAGCAGCTTCCATCGGATGGCTCTAAACCAGTACTTC. It codes for CASSFHRMALNQYF.

This clonotype has a count of ten or more. The CDR3 sequence is CSAREAGDSPLHF. CDR3 in DNA: TGCAGTGCTAGAGAGGCGGGGGATTCACCCCTCCACTTT. V and J are TRBV20-1 and TRBJ1-6; a possible D gene is TRBD1 (5 bases). The CDR3 extends over 13 amino acids. V lost 0 bases to trimming and J lost 8 bases, with 8 bases between them. Germline CDR1 is DFQATT and CDR2 is SNEGSKA (reference sequence).

The chain couples TRBV4-1 to TRBJ2-3, with 8 bases matching TRBD1. Per the germline V gene, CDR1 is MGHRA and CDR2 is YSYEKL. This CDR3 has 16 amino acids. V was clipped by 1 base and J by 3 bases; unmatched bases: 6. DNA of the CDR3: TGCGCCAGCAGCCAAGTCGGACAGGGTCTAACAGATACGCAGTATTTT. Its translation: CASSQVGQGLTDTQYF.

Points on this clonotype: This may be a read error, as it is one base from a much larger clone. The chain carries TRBV7-3 and TRBJ2-2, with a tentative D call TRBD2 (7 bases). V lost 11 bases and J lost 0, with 19 bases in between. Germline V CDR1 and CDR2: SGHTA, FQGTGA. The CDR3 is made up of 16 amino acids. CDR3 coding DNA: TGTGCCGGCAAAGGGGGGGGGACACCGAACACCGGGGAGCTGTTTTTT. Its translation is CAGKGGGTPNTGELFF.

This clonotype was counted at least ten times. The rearrangement joins TRBV20-1 to TRBJ1-1; D is unresolved. V gave up 6 bases and J gave up 2 bases, with 19 bases separating them. Per the germline V gene, CDR1 is DFQATT and CDR2 is SNEGSKA (reference sequence). The CDR3 is 15 amino acids. Here the CDR3 reads CSADTIQATNTEAFF. CDR3 DNA: TGCAGTGCCGACACGATTCAGGCTACCAACACTGAAGCTTTCTTT.

This clonotype came up a few times. This chain joins TRBV5-6 and TRBJ1-1, with a possible D match to TRBD1 (6 bases). CDR3 length equals 13 residues. Germline V gene lookup returns CDR1 SGHDT and CDR2 YYEEEE. V was cut by 4 bases and J by 6 bases, with 13 bases left in between. CDR3 in amino acids: CASSTWGGAEAFF. Written as DNA, the CDR3 is TGTGCCAGCAGCACCTGGGGGGGCGCTGAAGCTTTCTTT.

This clonotype was picked up many times. V is TRBV7-2 and J is TRBJ2-5; 7 positions match TRBD2. Germline V gene sequence: CDR1 SGHTA, CDR2 FQGNSA. The CDR3 extends over 20 amino acids. V dropped 1 base and J dropped 2; count of bases not matched to a gene: 19. The CDR3 DNA reads as TGTGCCAGCAGCTTAGGTCCCTCCCCCCGGCTAGCGGCGCTTCAAGAGACCCAGTACTTC. This encodes CASSLGPSPRLAALQETQYF.

V and J are TRBV11-1 and TRBJ2-1, with 9 bases fitting TRBD1. From germline, CDR1 is SGHAT and CDR2 FQDESV (reference sequence). This CDR3 is built from 14 residues. The trim removed 5 bases at V and 9 bases at J, leaving 8 bases unmatched. The CDR3 nucleotides are TGTGCCAGCAGCCAACATACAGGGGGCCCTGAGCAGTTCTTC. Amino acid sequence: CASSQHTGGPEQFF.

This clonotype came up a few times. This chain's CDR3 is CASGGDRSYEQYF. The CDR3, as DNA: TGTGCCAGTGGGGGGGACCGCTCCTACGAGCAGTACTTC. This chain links TRBV7-9 with TRBJ2-7, with 7 bases that match TRBD2. Germline-derived CDR1 and CDR2 are SEHNR and FQNEAQ (reference sequence). Trimming cost V 9 bases and J 0 bases; bases outside gene matches: 5. CDR3 length: 13 amino acids.

In this sample, this clonotype turned up a few times. The V call is TRBV5-6, the J call TRBJ2-3; tentatively, D is TRBD2 (5 bases). The germline gives CDR1 SGHDT, CDR2 YYEEEE. The CDR3 runs 12 residues. Trimming took off 7 bases at V and 9 bases at J, with 15 bases between the two ends. The DNA for the CDR3 is TGTGCCAGCGGAGGTGTGTCGGACACGCAGTATTTT. This encodes CASGGVSDTQYF.

This clonotype was seen many times. The chain has TRBV7-9 and TRBJ1-1, with D tentatively TRBD1 (5 bases). V was trimmed by 5 bases and J by 0 bases, leaving 22 bases between them. The germline V gene has CDR1 SEHNR and CDR2 FQNEAQ (reference sequence). There are 18 residues in the CDR3. The CDR3 region has the DNA TGTGCCAGCAGCCGCCCGGGGGGGGAAAGGCCTCTGAACACTGAAGCTTTCTTT. This gives the protein CASSRPGGERPLNTEAFF.

This clonotype has just a few counts. This chain uses TRBV20-1 with TRBJ2-2; either TRBD1 or TRBD2 may fit D (5 bases each). CDR3 size: 14 residues. The germline gives CDR1 DFQATT, CDR2 SNEGSKA (reference sequence). V lost 3 bases to trimming and J lost 4 bases, with 12 bases between them. The CDR3 DNA follows: TGCAGTGCTAGGGGGACGGGATCCACCGGGGAGCTGTTTTTT. Protein sequence: CSARGTGSTGELFF.